This T cell receptor beta chain derives from a study of human thymus T cells. General study results and limits: Within thymic and blood repertoires, V and J gene usage appeared to be biased.

Germline CDR1 SEHNR, CDR2 FQNEAQ (reference sequence). Trimming left V 1 base short and J 5 bases short, with 11 bases between. The CDR3 covers 14 residues. The repertoire was sequenced with immunoSEQ multiplex PCR; TCRdb's copy has only in-frame clones and lacks some. The sample contains about 50,000 clones, more than 85% of which appear only once. As regards this clone: What it recognizes is unknown.

Healthy Finnish infants undergoing corrective surgery for congenital heart defects were used as donors. Half of the eight donors gave about 0.45-1 mL blood during surgery. All available leukocytes, rather than a set cell count, yielded the blood DNA. The TCR comes from a girl in the first two years of life with a congenital heart defect but otherwise immunologically healthy. The chain uses TRBV7-9 and TRBJ1-1, with D maybe TRBD1 (5 bases). Sequencing was done on a sample of blood. CDR3 amino acids: CASSLEGRGTEAFF. The CDR3 DNA follows: TGTGCCAGCAGCTTAGAGGGACGCGGGACTGAAGCTTTCTTT.